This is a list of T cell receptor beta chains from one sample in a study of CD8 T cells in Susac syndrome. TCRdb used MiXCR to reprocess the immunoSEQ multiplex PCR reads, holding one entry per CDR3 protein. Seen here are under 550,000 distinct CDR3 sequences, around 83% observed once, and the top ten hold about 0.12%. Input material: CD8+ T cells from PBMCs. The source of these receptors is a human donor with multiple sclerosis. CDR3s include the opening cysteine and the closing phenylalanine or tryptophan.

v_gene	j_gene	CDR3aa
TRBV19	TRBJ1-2	CASSIGEPGMGGYTF
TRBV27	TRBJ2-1	CASSLAPRSGRDEQFF
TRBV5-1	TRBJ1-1	CASSLLGQGSNTEAFF
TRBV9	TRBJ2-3	CASSVASVHTDTQYF
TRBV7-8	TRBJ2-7	CASSLVEQGAYEQYF
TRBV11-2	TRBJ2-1	CASSGGTGLNEQFF
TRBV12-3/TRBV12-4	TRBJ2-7	CASSFNSGSPYEQYF
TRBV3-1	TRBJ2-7	CASSPPGVVQYF
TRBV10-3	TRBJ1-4	CAISDPGFNEKLFF
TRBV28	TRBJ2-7	CASSLPGTYAYEQYF
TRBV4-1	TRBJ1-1	CASSQYGTTNTEAFF
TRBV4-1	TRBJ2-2	CASSQLGTTGELFF
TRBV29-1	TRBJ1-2	CSVGPGQSNYGYTF
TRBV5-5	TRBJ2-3	CASSSPGVTDTQYF
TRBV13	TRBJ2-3	CASSSFGDTQYF
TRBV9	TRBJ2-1	CASSLTGIDEQFF
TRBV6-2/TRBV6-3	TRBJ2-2	CASLPFRATGELFF
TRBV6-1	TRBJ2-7	CASKGGPESYEQYF
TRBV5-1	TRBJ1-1	CASSLVAGTGPDTEAFF
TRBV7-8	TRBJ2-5	CASSTTKGETQYF
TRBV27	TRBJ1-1	CASSPDGAEAFF
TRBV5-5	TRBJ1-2	CASSLVSGTDYGYTF
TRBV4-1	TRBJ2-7	CASSQEFDTAYEQYF
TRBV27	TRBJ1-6	CASSPGGGSPLHF
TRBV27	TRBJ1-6	CASSITGIRGPLHF
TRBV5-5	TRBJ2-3	CASSLRLAGGFSTDTQYF
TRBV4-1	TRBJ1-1	CASSQGAGNMLAFF
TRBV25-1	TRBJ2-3	CASSERTSGSTDTQYF
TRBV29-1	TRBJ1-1	CSVDYFAGNTEAFF
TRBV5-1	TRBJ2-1	CASSLEGAYEQFF